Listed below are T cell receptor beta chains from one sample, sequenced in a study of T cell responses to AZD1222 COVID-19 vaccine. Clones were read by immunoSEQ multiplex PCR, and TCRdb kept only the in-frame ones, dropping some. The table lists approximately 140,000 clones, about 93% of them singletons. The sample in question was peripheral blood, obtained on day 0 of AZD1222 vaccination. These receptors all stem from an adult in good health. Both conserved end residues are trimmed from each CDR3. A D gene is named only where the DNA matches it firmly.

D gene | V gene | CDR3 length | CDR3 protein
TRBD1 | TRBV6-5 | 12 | ASSLTTGEQPQH
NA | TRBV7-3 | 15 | ASSLTGAEGAGTEAF
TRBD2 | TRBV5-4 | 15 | ASSSSGGGRRRNTQY
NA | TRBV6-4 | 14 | ASSDSSRQGDSPLH
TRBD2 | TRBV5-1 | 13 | ASSTGLATTDTQY
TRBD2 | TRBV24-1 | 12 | ATSASREADTQY
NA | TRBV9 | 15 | ASSGGLGREWGYGYT
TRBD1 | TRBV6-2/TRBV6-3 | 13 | ASSLQGAGTGELF
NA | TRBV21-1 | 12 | ASGSLALTYEQY
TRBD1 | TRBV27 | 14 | ASSPRWGTGGREQY
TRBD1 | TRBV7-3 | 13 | ASSFGTGGTDTQY
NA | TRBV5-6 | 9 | ASSAGGEAF
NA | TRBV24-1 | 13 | ATSDFSQGRETQY
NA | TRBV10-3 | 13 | AISATGAGNQPQH
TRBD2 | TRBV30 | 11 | AGTSGNTDTQY
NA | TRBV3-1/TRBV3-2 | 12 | ASSPTGRPDEQF
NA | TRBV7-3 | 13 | ASRVDGMGYNEQF
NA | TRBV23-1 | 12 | ASSLGVTKDTQY